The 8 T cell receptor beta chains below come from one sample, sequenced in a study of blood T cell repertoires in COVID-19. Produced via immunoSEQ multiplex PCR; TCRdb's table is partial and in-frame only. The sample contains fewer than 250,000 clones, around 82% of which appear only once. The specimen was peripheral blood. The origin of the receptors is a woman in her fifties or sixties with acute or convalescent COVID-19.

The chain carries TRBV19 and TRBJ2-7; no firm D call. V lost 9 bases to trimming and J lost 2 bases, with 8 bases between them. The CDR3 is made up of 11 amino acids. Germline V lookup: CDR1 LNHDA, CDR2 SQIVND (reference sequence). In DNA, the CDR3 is TGTGCCAGCCACCGGGCCTACGAGCAGTACTTC. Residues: CASHRAYEQYF.

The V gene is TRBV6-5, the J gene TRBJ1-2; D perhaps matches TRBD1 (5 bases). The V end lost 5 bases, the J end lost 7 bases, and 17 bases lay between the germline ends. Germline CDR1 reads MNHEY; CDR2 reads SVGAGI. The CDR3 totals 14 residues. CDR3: CASSLGAPESGYTF. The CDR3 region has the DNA TGTGCCAGCAGTCTAGGGGCCCCCGAATCTGGCTACACCTTC.

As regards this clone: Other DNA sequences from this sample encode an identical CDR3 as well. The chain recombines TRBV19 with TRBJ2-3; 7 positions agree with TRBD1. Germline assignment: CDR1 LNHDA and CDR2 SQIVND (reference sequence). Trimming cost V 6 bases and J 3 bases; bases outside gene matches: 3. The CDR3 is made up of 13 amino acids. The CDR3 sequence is CASSRQGTDTQYF. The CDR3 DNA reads TGTGCCAGTAGCCGACAGGGAACAGATACGCAGTATTTT.

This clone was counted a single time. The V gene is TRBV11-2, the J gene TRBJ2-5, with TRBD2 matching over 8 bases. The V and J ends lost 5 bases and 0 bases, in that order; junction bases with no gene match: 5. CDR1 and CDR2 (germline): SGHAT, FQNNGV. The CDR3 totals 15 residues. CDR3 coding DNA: TGTGCCAGCAGCGTCGGGGGGGGGTACCAAGAGACCCAGTACTTC. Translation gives CASSVGGGYQETQYF.

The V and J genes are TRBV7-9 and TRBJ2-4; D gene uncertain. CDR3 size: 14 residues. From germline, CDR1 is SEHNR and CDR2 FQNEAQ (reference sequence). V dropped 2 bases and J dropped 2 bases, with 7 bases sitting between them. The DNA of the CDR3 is TGTGCCAGCAGCTTATCCCGTTCCAAAAACATTCAGTACTTC. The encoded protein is CASSLSRSKNIQYF. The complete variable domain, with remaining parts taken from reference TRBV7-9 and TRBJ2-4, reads DTGVSQNPRHKITKRGQNVTFRCDPISEHNRLYWYRQTLGQGPEFLTYFQNEAQLEKSRLLSDRFSAERPKGSFSTLEIQRTEQGDSAMYLCASSLSRSKNIQYFGAGTRLSVL.

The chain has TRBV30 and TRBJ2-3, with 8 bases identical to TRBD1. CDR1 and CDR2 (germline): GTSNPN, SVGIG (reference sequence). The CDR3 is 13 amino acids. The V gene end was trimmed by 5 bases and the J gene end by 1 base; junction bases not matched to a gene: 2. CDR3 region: CAWLTGGTDTQYF. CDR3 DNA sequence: TGTGCCTGGTTGACAGGGGGCACAGATACGCAGTATTTT.

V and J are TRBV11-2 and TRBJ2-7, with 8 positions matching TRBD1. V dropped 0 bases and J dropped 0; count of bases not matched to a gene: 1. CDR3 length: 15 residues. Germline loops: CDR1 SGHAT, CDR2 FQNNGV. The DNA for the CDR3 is TGTGCCAGCAGCTTAGAGACAGGGGCCTCCTACGAGCAGTACTTC. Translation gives CASSLETGASYEQYF. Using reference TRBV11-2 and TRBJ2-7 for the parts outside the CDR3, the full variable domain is EAGVAQSPRYKIIEKRQSVAFWCNPISGHATLYWYQQILGQGPKLLIQFQNNGVVDDSQLPKDRFSAERLKGVDSTLKIQPAKLEDSAVYLCASSLETGASYEQYFGPGTRLTVT.

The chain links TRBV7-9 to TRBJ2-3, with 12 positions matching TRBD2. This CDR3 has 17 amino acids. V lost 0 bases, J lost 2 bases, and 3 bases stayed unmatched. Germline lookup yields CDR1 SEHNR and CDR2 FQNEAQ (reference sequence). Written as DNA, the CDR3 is TGTGCCAGCAGCTTAGCCCTAGCGGGAGGGCTCACAGATACGCAGTATTTT. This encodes CASSLALAGGLTDTQYF. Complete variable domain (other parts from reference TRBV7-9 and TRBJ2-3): DTGVSQNPRHKITKRGQNVTFRCDPISEHNRLYWYRQTLGQGPEFLTYFQNEAQLEKSRLLSDRFSAERPKGSFSTLEIQRTEQGDSAMYLCASSLALAGGLTDTQYFGPGTRLTVL.